What follows is one T cell receptor (beta chain) and its context. Its target antigen remains unknown. Base qualities are not recorded, but no much larger clone differs from it by a single base. This specimen belongs to a study of cytomegalovirus exposure and HLA in healthy donors listed by TCRdb under 2017. About the investigation overall: In an earlier analysis of under 600 of the donors, 250 to 350 Gb of sequence data and 90 million to 120 million unique TCR beta sequences from about 180 million T cells were reported. Among 300 to 450 genotyped donors of the cohort, an average of around 240,000 unique TCR beta nucleotide sequences were sequenced per donor, roughly a sixth of them non-productive. Of the 350 to 400 genotyped donors, approximately 83% fell in the genetic ancestry cluster associated with self-reported Caucasian donors. About five DR-DQ haplotypes were treated as single units for association and clustering because of strong linkage in the cohort. Rather than drawing on any new phenotypic data, the later analysis identified candidate immune exposures from TCR beta sequences and the way those sequences occurred across donors. A later analysis re-analyzed previously published TCR beta repertoires from roughly 600 donors and added high-resolution HLA genotyping to study TCR occurrence patterns. Class I and class II HLA loci were covered by the typing at four-digit resolution. A separate validation cohort of 100 to 150 different subjects was used in addition to the roughly 670-subject first cohort. An early release that covered 640 HLA-typed donors contained approximately 300 gigabases of sequencing data and 70 million to 100 million unique TCR sequences. In an earlier analysis of about 590 of the donors, high-throughput TCR beta sequencing was used to judge whether each TCR beta V gene segment behaved as functional or pseudogenic. The number of typed donors differed by locus: roughly 620-630 for A, B, C, DRB1 and DQB1; approximately 520 for DQA1; over 600 for DPA1; and some 430 for DPB1. The study aimed to test whether signatures of past pathogen exposure could be identified by cataloging public T cell receptors. The study profiled the T cell repertoires of under 700 subjects by immunosequencing and related them to cytomegalovirus serostatus. Every discovery cohort repertoire had been produced on one sequencing platform. Donor age, sex, ethnicity and CMV serostatus were compiled alongside the repertoire data. Genome-wide SNP genotypes for about 55% of the roughly 670 donors were used in a later genetic analysis, which treated that subset as a discovery cohort. To predict cytomegalovirus infection status, the study combined high-throughput TCR immunosequencing, statistical association of individual TCRs with disease status, and machine learning. The paper's findings and limits, for the study overall: Strong co-occurrence of HLA alleles, especially DR and DQ, made assigning TCR associations to individual alleles difficult. Some IMGT-functional V segments, including TRBV6-2 and TRBV6-3, could not be distinguished by the 87-base-pair reads and were therefore excluded. In a later analysis, HLA-associated TCR beta chains showed more clonal expansion and lower generation probabilities than non-associated chains that were equally common. A later analysis found that TCR association rates varied across HLA loci, with DRB1 alleles showing the most associated TCRs and HLA-C alleles the fewest. The presence/absence analyses assumed that sequencing depth was roughly uniform across donors, and that assumption may not be true. In the study, 164 TCR beta chains were listed as associated with cytomegalovirus. Only TCR beta chains were sequenced in this cohort, and the absence of alpha or paired-chain data limited detectable features. A cluster of highly shared sequence variants was judged likely to represent a technical artifact of the sequencing pipeline. Broadly in line with IMGT annotations, most TCR beta V segments showed up in productive rearrangements about 87% or about 30% of the time in an earlier analysis of under 700 of the donors. Correlated functional status among segregating V segments might reflect linkage disequilibrium, but an unknown experimental factor could not be ruled out. A later genetic analysis associated a missense DCLRE1C variant with V-gene and J-gene trimming of TCR beta chains, and an independent cohort replicated the association. In vitro tests confirmed that a few of the cytomegalovirus-associated TCR beta chains recognize cytomegalovirus antigens. Most CMV-associated TCR beta chains appeared to be HLA-restricted in a later analysis, and the HLA associations seemed to be driven largely by CMV exposure. While some public TCRs were present in many individuals, most TCR sequences turned up only very rarely across donors. A later genetic analysis reported fewer N-insertions in productive TCRs among donors in an Asian-associated ancestry cluster than the roughly 620-donor mean. A further reported finding was that TCR beta sequences accurately predicted the HLA-A and HLA-B alleles for most subjects in the first cohort. According to the authors, the approach could potentially be generalized to other disease states and immunological phenotypes. CMV serostatus was the only immune exposure information available for the cohort. Several of the top co-occurrence clusters appeared to be linked to parvovirus B19, influenza, CMV and Epstein-Barr virus, according to a later analysis. The classifier was reported to diagnose cytomegalovirus status with high specificity and sensitivity in both the original and validation cohorts. The earlier analysis of approximately 560 of the donors excluded fewer than 20 rarely observed V segments, including chromosome 9 orphons, because counts were too low. Specific HLA alleles were associated with roughly 17,000 TCR beta sequences at a false discovery rate of 0.05 in a later analysis. HLA typing was unavailable for some donors at each locus, so association tests used only the typed subset.

The cohort was made up of hundreds of healthy bone marrow donors. Cohort members were all nominally healthy when sampled, although unrecorded immune exposures were likely present. The donor was CMV seropositive and belonged to the group of 270 or so seropositive cohort members. Every donor gave a peripheral blood sample, and the peripheral blood mononuclear cells from that sample were used for TCR beta sequencing. Genomic DNA extraction from the blood cell samples was performed with the Qiagen DNeasy Blood Extraction Kit. Ends trimmed: V by 0 bases, J by 9 bases; bases unmatched to a gene: 3. The CDR3 holds 15 amino acids from the cysteine to the phenylalanine. Only the CDR3 portion is preserved as DNA: 45 bases, with reading frame beginning at the first base. CDR1 and CDR2, looked up from the germline V gene (reference sequence), are SGHNT and YYREEE. The receptor library was made with the immunoSEQ multiplex PCR assay. A mixture of 60 forward primers for TCR Vbeta segments and 13 reverse primers for TCR Jbeta segments was used in the multiplex PCR. Amplification of the CDR3 region of rearranged TCR beta genes was performed with a multiplex PCR assay on genomic DNA. On the Illumina HiSeq System, the amplified TCR beta libraries were sequenced as 87-base-pair reads. In the original analysis: Across the 600 to 700 repertoires, a later analysis counted tens of millions of unique TCR beta chains, some 11 million of which were shared by at least two donors. A nearest-neighbor algorithm error-corrected the raw reads and collapsed the reads into unique sequences, merging closely related sequences to remove PCR and sequencing errors. V, D and J gene segments were assigned by aligning CDR3 sequences to IMGT reference sequences. For a sequence to be retained, a match of at least six nucleotides to both a V gene segment and a J gene segment was required. Rearrangements were classified as productive when the CDR3 lacked stop codons and remained in frame with V and J, and all other rearrangements were classified as non-productive. Following IMGT convention, CDR3 was defined as the stretch from the second conserved V-encoded cysteine up to the conserved J-encoded phenylalanine. The earlier analysis of fewer than 750 of the donors excluded sequences that lacked an unambiguous match to a single V gene segment. An earlier analysis of almost 600 of the donors classified V segments as functional when productive rearrangements were above 56.7% and as segregating when the standard deviation between donors was above 5%. A statistical classification framework was built to diagnose cytomegalovirus status from the catalog of TCR beta chain sequences. V and J gene assignment, in a later analysis, came from comparing TCR nucleotide sequences with IMGT/GENE-DB human TR gene sequences. Using the TCRdist pipeline, a later analysis assigned CDR3 sequences along with most-parsimonious VDJ recombination scenarios. In a later analysis, each TCR beta chain was defined by its CDR3 amino acid sequence together with its V-gene family, and reads lacking a unique V-gene family were excluded. A later analysis removed several hundred highly shared, low-generation-probability nucleotide sequences to deal with suspected cross-contamination and a sequencing artifact. In a later analysis, a clonal expansion index was calculated for each public chain from normalized within-repertoire ranks of inferred template counts. In a later analysis, generation probabilities were computed using a VDJ recombination model fitted to out-of-frame rearrangements, and the results were checked against IGoR. Hypergeometric tests were used in a later analysis to score TCR-TCR, TCR-HLA and TCR-CMV co-occurrence, with a repertoire-size bias correction applied to the TCR pairs. A later analysis estimated false discovery rates by permuting HLA or CMV assignments 20 times. In a later analysis, co-occurring TCRs were grouped using DBSCAN, and TCRdist sequence similarity was added for clustering within HLA-allele-positive subsets. For co-occurrence clustering, repertoires with fewer than 30,000 or more than 120,000 public chains were excluded, along with five or six repertoires with anomalous nucleotide sharing. TCRdb obtained this table from immuneACCESS and retained in-frame rearrangements with V and J assigned. These tables miss some clones; where compared with another copy, unresolved V genes account for less than half of the shortfall, and the remainder is unexplained. D and trimming come from the DNA, and the V and J calls and clone size come from that table. In all, the sample holds around 67,000 clones, and around 91% of those were seen once. The ten largest clones represent about an eighth of the sample.

The V and J segments used are TRBV5-4 and TRBJ1-6, and 10 bases in between align with TRBD1. The source of this sequence is a woman between 25 and 40 years old in good health and CMV-seropositive. Sequenced: PBMCs. Here is the DNA: TGTGCCAGCAGCTTGGGTGGGACAGGGGTTTCACCCCTCCACTTT. Translated, this gives CASSLGGTGVSPLHF.